This T cell receptor (beta chain) was observed in a study of blood T cell repertoires in COVID-19. Original methodology: By means of reference gene primer amplification, nucleated cell counts were estimated. The table came from immunoSEQ multiplex PCR; TCRdb's copy has only in-frame clones and leaves some out. V, J and clone size are taken as reported in that table, and D and trimming were inferred from the DNA itself. In the table there are about 69,000 clones, roughly four fifths of which are singletons. Turning to this clone: An end of the junction does not agree with germline; a read error may underlie this.

The CDR3 is made up of 14 amino acids. CDR1 and CDR2 from the germline V gene are MNHEY and SVGAGI. What was sequenced was peripheral blood. The rearrangement joins TRBV6-5 to TRBJ2-2; 9 bases fit TRBD2. This TCR was sampled from a human donor in a cohort sampled during active COVID-19. The CDR3, as DNA: TGTGCCAGCAGTAGCGGGGGGCCCACCAGGGAGCTGTTTTTT. Amino acid sequence: CASSSGGPTRELFF.